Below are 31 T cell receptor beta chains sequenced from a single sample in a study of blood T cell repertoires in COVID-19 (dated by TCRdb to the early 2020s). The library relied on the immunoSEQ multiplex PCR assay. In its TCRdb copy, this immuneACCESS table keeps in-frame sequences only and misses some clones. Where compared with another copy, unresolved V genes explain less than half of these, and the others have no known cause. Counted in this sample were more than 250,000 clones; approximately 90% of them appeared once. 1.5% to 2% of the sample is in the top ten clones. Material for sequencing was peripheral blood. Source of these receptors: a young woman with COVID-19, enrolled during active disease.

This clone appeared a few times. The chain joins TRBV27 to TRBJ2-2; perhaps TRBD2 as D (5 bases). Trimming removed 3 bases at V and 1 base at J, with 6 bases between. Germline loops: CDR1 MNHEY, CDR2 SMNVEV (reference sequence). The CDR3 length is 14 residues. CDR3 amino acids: CASSFGRNTGELFF. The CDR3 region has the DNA TGTGCCAGCAGTTTTGGGAGGAACACCGGGGAGCTGTTTTTT.

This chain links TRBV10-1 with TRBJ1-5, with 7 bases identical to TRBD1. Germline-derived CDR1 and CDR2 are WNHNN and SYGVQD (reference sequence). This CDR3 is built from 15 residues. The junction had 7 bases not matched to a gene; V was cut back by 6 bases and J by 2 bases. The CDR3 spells CASSPDREGNQPQHF. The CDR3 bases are TGCGCCAGCAGCCCTGACAGGGAGGGCAATCAGCCCCAGCATTTT.

The CDR3 nucleotides read TGTGCCAGCTCACCACTCACCGGACAGGGGAAGAACACTGAAGCTTTCTTT. Translating gives CASSPLTGQGKNTEAFF. V usage is TRBV18 and J usage is TRBJ1-1; 9 positions match TRBD1. V shed 1 base and J 1 base; nucleotides not matched to a gene: 7. CDR3 length equals 17 residues. Germline lookup yields CDR1 KGHSH and CDR2 LQKENI. Combining the CDR3 with reference TRBV18 and TRBJ1-1 gives the whole variable domain NAGVMQNPRHLVRRRGQEARLRCSPMKGHSHVYWYRQLPEEGLKFMVYLQKENIIDESGMPKERFSAEFPKEGPSILRIQQVVRGDSAAYFCASSPLTGQGKNTEAFFGQGTRLTVV.

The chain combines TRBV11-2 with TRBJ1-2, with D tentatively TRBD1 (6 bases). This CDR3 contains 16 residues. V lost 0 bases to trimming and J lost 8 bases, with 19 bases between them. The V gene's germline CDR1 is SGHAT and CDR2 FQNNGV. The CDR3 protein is CASSLDSVWAGEGYTF. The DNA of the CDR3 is TGTGCCAGCAGCTTAGATTCAGTTTGGGCAGGGGAAGGCTACACCTTC.

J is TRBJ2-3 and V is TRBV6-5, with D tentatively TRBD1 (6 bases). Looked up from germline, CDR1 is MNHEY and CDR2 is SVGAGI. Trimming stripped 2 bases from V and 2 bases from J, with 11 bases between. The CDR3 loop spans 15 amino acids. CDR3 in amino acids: CASSYLQGLTDTQYF. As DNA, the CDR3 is TGTGCCAGCAGTTACCTACAGGGCCTCACAGATACGCAGTATTTT.

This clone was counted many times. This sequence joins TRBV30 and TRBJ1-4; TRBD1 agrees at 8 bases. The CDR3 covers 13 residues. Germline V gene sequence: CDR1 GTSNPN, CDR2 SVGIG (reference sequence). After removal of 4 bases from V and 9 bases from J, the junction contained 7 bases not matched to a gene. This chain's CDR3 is CAWMVQGAKKLFF. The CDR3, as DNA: TGTGCCTGGATGGTGCAGGGGGCGAAAAAACTGTTTTTT.

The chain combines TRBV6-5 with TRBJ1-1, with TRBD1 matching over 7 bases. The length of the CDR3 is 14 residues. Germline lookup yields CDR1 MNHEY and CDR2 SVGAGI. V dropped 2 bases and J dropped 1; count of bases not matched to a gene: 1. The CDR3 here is CASSYRDRNTEAFF. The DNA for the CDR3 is TGTGCCAGCAGTTACCGGGACAGGAACACTGAAGCTTTCTTT.

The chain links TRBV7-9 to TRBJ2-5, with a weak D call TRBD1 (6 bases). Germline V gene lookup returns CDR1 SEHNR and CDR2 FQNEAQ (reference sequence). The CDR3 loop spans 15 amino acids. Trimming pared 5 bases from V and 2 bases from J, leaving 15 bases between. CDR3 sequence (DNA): TGTGCCAGCAGCCATATCGGACAGACTCAAGAGACCCAGTACTTC. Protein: CASSHIGQTQETQYF.

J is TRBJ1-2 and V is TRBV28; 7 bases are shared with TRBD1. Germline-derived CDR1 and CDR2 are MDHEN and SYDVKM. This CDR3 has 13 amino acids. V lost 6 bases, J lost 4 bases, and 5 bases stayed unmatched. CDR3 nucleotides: TGTGCCAGCAGGTTACAGGGGACCTATGGCTACACCTTC. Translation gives CASRLQGTYGYTF.

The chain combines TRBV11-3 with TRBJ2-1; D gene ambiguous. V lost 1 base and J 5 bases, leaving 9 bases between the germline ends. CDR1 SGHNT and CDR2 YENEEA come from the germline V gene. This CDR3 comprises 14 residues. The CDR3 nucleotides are TGTGCCAGCAGCTTAGTTGTCGGTAACAATGAGCAGTTCTTC. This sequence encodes CASSLVVGNNEQFF.

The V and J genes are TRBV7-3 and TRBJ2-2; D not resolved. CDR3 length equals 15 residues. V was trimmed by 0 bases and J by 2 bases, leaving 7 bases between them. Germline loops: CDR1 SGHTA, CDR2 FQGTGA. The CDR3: CASSLTTLNTGELFF. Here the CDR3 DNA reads TGTGCCAGCAGCTTAACCACCCTAAACACCGGGGAGCTGTTTTTT.

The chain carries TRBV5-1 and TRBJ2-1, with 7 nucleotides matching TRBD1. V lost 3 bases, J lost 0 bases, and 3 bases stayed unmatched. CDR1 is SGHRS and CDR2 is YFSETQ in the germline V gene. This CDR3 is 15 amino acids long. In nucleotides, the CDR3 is TGCGCCAGCAGCTCGACAGGGCACTCCTACAATGAGCAGTTCTTC. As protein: CASSSTGHSYNEQFF. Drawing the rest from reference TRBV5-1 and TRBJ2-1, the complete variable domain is KAGVTQTPRYLIKTRGQQVTLSCSPISGHRSVSWYQQTPGQGLQFLFEYFSETQRNKGNFPGRFSGRQFSNSRSEMNVSTLELGDSALYLCASSSTGHSYNEQFFGPGTRLTVL.

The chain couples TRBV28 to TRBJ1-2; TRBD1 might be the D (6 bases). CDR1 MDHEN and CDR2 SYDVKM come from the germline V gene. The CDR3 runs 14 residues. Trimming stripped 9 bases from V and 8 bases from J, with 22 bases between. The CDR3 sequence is CASLLGGGAGGYTF. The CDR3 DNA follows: TGTGCCAGTCTCCTTGGTGGGGGGGCTGGGGGCTACACCTTC.

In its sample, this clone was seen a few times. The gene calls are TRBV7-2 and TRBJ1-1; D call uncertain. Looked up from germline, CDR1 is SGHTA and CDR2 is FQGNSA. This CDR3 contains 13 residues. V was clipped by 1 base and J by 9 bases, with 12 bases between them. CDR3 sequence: CASSLVMGSQAFF. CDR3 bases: TGTGCCAGCAGCTTAGTAATGGGGAGCCAAGCTTTCTTT.

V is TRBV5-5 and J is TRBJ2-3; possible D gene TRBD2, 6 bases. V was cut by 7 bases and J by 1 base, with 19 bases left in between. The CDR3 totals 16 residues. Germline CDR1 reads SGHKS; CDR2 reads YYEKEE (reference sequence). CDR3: CASAPGSGLGTDTQYF. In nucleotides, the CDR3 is TGTGCCAGCGCTCCAGGGAGCGGGCTTGGCACAGATACGCAGTATTTT. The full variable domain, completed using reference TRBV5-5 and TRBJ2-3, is DAGVTQSPTHLIKTRGQQVTLRCSPISGHKSVSWYQQVLGQGPQFIFQYYEKEERGRGNFPDRFSARQFPNYSSELNVNALLLGDSALYLCASAPGSGLGTDTQYFGPGTRLTVL.

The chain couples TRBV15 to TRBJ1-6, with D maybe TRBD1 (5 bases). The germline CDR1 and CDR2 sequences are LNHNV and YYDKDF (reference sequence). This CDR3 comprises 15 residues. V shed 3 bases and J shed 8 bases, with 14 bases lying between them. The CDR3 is CATSSSRASYSPLHF. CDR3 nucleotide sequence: TGTGCCACCAGCAGTAGCAGGGCCAGTTATTCACCCCTCCACTTT.

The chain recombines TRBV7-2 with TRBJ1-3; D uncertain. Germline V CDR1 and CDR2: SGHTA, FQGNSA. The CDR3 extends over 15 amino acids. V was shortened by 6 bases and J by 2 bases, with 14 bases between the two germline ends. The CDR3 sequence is CASSPPGVTGNTIYF. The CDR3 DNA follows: TGTGCCAGCAGTCCTCCGGGAGTAACTGGAAACACCATATATTTT.

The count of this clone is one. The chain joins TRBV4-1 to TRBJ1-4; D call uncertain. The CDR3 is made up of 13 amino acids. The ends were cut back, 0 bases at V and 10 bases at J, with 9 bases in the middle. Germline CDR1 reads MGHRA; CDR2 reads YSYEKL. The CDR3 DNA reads TGCGCCAGCAGCCAAGATCTATCGGGAAAACTGTTTTTT. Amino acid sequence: CASSQDLSGKLFF.

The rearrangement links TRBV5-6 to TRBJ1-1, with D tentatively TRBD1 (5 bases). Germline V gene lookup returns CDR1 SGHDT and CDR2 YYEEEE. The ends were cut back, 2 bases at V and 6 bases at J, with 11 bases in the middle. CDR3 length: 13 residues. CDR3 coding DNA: TGTGCCAGCAGCTTTGCAGGGTGGGCTGAAGCTTTCTTT. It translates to CASSFAGWAEAFF.

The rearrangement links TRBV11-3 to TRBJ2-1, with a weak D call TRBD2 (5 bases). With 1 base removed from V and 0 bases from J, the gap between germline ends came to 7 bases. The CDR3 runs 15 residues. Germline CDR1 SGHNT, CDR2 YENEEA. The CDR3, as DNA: TGTGCCAGCAGCTTAGGCGGGCGCTCCTACAATGAGCAGTTCTTC. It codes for CASSLGGRSYNEQFF.

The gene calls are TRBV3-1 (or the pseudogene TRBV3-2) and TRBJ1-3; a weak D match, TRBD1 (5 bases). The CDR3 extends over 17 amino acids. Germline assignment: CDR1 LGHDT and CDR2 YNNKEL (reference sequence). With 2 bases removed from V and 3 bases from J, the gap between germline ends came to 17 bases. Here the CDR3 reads CASSQQGILRFGNTIYF. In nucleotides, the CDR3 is TGTGCCAGCAGCCAACAGGGAATACTCAGGTTTGGAAACACCATATATTTT.

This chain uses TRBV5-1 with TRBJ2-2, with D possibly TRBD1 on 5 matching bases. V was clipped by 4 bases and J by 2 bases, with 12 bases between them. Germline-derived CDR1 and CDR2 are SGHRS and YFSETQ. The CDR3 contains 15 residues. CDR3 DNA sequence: TGCGCCAGCAGCCCAGACAGAGGCAACACCGGGGAGCTGTTTTTT. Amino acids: CASSPDRGNTGELFF.

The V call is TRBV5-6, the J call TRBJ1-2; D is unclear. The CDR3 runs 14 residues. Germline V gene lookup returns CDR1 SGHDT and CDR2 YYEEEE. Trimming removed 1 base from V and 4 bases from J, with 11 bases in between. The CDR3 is CASSLPRPRYGYTF. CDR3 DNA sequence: TGTGCCAGCAGCTTGCCCAGGCCCCGCTATGGCTACACCTTC. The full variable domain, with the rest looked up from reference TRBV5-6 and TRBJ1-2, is DAGVTQSPTHLIKTRGQQVTLRCSPKSGHDTVSWYQQALGQGPQFIFQYYEEEERQRGNFPDRFSGHQFPNYSSELNVNALLLGDSALYLCASSLPRPRYGYTFGSGTRLTVV.

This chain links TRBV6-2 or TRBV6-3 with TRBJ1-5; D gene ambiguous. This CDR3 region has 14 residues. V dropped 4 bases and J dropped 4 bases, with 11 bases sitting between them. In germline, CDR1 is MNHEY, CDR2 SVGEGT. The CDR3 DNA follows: TGTGCCAGCAGTTCCATTGGGAGTAATCAGCCCCAGCATTTT. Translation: CASSSIGSNQPQHF.

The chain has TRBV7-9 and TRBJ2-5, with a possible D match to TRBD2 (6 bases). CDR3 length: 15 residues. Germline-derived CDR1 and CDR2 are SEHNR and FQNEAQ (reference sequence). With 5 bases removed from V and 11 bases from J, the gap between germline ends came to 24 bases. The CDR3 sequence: CASSPAGPGAGRQYF. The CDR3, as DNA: TGTGCCAGCAGCCCGGCGGGGCCCGGGGCTGGGAGGCAGTACTTC.

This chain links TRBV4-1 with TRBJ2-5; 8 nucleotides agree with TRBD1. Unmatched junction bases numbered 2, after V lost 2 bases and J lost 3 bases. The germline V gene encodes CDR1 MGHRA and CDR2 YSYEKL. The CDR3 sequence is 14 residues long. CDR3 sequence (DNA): TGCGCCAGCAGCCAAACACAGGGGGAAGAGACCCAGTACTTC. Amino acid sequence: CASSQTQGEETQYF.

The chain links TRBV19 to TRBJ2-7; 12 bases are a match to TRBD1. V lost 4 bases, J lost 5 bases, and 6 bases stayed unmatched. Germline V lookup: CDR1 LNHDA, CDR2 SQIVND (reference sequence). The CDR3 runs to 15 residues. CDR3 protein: CASSKTGTGGHEQYF. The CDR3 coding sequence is TGTGCCAGTAGTAAAACCGGGACAGGGGGCCACGAGCAGTACTTC.

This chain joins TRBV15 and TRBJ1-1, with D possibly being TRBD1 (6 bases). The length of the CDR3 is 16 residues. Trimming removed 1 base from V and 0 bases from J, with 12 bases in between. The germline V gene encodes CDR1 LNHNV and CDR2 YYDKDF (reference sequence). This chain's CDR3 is CATSRGTGIMNTEAFF. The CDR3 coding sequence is TGTGCCACCAGCAGAGGTACAGGGATCATGAACACTGAAGCTTTCTTT.

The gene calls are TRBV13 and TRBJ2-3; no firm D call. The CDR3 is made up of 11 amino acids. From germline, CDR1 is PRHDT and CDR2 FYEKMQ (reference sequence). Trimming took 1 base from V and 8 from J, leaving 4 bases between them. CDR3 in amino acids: CASSLDGTQYF. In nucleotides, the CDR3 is TGTGCCAGCAGCTTAGACGGTACGCAGTATTTT. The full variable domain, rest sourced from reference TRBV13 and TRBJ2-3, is AAGVIQSPRHLIKEKRETATLKCYPIPRHDTVYWYQQGPGQDPQFLISFYEKMQSDKGSIPDRFSAQQFSDYHSELNMSSLELGDSALYFCASSLDGTQYFGPGTRLTVL.

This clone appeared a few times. The CDR3 region has the DNA TGTGCCAGCAGTGAGGGACAGAGCTCCTACGAGCAGTACTTC. Its protein is CASSEGQSSYEQYF. The chain links TRBV2 to TRBJ2-7; 7 bases align to TRBD1. CDR1 is SNHLY, CDR2 FYNNEI, per germline. The CDR3 loop spans 14 amino acids. Unmatched junction bases numbered 2, after V lost 3 bases and J lost 0 bases.

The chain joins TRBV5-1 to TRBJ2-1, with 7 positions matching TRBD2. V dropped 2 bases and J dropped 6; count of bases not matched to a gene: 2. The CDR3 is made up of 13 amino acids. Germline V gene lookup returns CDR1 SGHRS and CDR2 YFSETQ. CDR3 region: CASSFGTTNEQFF. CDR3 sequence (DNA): TGCGCCAGCAGCTTCGGGACTACCAATGAGCAGTTCTTC.